Each of the 25 T cell receptor beta chains below was sequenced from the same sample in a study of Graves' ophthalmopathy and Graves' hyperthyroidism. Using RNA transcripts, the TCR beta CDR3 regions were amplified. Investigators did first-round RT-PCR with HTBI primers, then second-round multiplex PCR. TCRdb passed the multiplex PCR reads through MiXCR, listing each CDR3 protein once. The sample has over a million distinct CDR3 sequences; about 36% are singletons. The material sequenced was peripheral blood or thyroid tissue (not recorded which). The origin of the receptors is an adult man with Graves' hyperthyroidism.

Comments on this clonotype: A much larger clone differs from this one at a single base, so this may be a read error. The chain uses TRBV19 and TRBJ1-1; no definite D call. CDR1 is LNHDA and CDR2 is SQIVND in the germline V gene (reference sequence). CDR3 length: 17 amino acids. With 5 bases removed from V and 1 base from J, the gap between germline ends came to 20 bases. DNA for the CDR3: TGTGCCAGTAGTGTAGTAGAGCTTGCGGGTACGAACACTGAAGCTTTCTTT. Residues: CASSVVELAGTNTEAFF.

This clonotype was recorded many times. The DNA of the CDR3 is TGTGCCAGCAGCGTCAGACTAGCGGGAGTACACTACGAGCAGTACTTC. This encodes CASSVRLAGVHYEQYF. The chain recombines TRBV7-2 with TRBJ2-7; 12 nucleotides align to TRBD2. Trimming took 5 bases from V and 3 from J; bases not matched to a gene: 8. Per the germline V gene, CDR1 is SGHTA and CDR2 is FQGNSA. The CDR3 length is 16 residues.

This clonotype was counted many times. This chain joins TRBV5-5 and TRBJ1-6, with no clear D. This CDR3 is 16 amino acids long. Germline CDR1 SGHKS, CDR2 YYEKEE (reference sequence). V gave up 6 bases and J gave up 0 bases, with 13 bases separating them. The CDR3 protein is CASTPSGNSYNSPLHF. The CDR3 nucleotides read TGTGCCAGCACTCCGTCGGGGAACTCCTATAATTCACCCCTCCACTTT.

This rearrangement joins TRBV7-2 to TRBJ1-1, with 8 bases identical to TRBD1. Looked up from germline, CDR1 is SGHTA and CDR2 is FQGNSA. Trimming took 3 bases from V and 6 from J; bases not matched to a gene: 6. The CDR3 contains 14 residues. DNA for the CDR3: TGTGCCAGCAGCTTGGGACAGGCGTCGGCTGAAGCTTTCTTT. It specifies CASSLGQASAEAFF.

The chain recombines TRBV12-3 or TRBV12-4 with TRBJ2-2; 7 bases map to TRBD2. Trimming removed 1 base from V and 3 bases from J; junction bases left unmatched: 5. The CDR3 is made up of 16 amino acids. The CDR3 DNA reads TGTGCCAGCAGTTTAGTCGGGGGGAAGGACACCGGGGAGCTGTTTTTT. This codes for CASSLVGGKDTGELFF.

In its sample, this clonotype was seen many times. The gene calls are TRBV7-2 and TRBJ1-1, with D hard to call. The CDR3 extends over 12 amino acids. Germline V gene data show CDR1 as SGHTA and CDR2 as FQGNSA. Between the trimmed V and J ends, which lost 3 bases and 8 bases, there was a span of 10 bases. The CDR3 DNA reads TGTGCCAGCAGCTTCGGAAATGAGGAAGCTTTCTTT. Amino acid sequence: CASSFGNEEAFF.

In its sample, this clonotype was seen once. V gene TRBV12-3 or TRBV12-4 combines with J gene TRBJ2-7, with 9 bases identical to TRBD1. V shed 6 bases and J 3 bases; nucleotides not matched to a gene: 15. CDR3 size: 17 residues. CDR3 sequence reads: CASSPTQAGTGSYEQYF. The CDR3 nucleotides are TGTGCCAGCAGCCCTACACAGGCGGGGACAGGGAGCTACGAGCAGTACTTC.

This clonotype was recorded many times. The chain carries TRBV10-3 and TRBJ2-5; 8 positions match TRBD2. Germline V lookup: CDR1 ENHRY, CDR2 SYGVKD. There are 15 residues in the CDR3. V was clipped by 5 bases and J by 3 bases; unmatched bases: 8. The CDR3 nucleotides read TGTGCCATCAGTCCGGGGGGGGCTGGAAAAGAGACCCAGTACTTC. Amino acids: CAISPGGAGKETQYF.

This clonotype was picked up many times. The chain recombines TRBV7-2 with TRBJ1-4; D gene unclear. V lost 4 bases and J 6 bases, leaving 15 bases between the germline ends. The V gene's germline CDR1 is SGHTA and CDR2 FQGNSA. The CDR3 has 15 amino acids. CDR3 protein: CASSSYTLGDEKLFF. CDR3 nucleotides: TGTGCCAGCAGCTCATACACGCTCGGGGATGAAAAACTGTTTTTT.

The chain employs TRBV5-1 and TRBJ1-5; D gene unclear. Germline CDR1 and CDR2: SGHRS and YFSETQ. The CDR3 contains 14 residues. The V end lost 0 bases, the J end lost 11 bases, and 15 bases lay between the germline ends. CDR3 loop: CASSLGLYQETQHF. CDR3 nucleotides: TGCGCCAGCAGCTTGGGACTGTACCAAGAGACCCAGCATTTT.

This clonotype was picked up many times. The V and J genes are TRBV10-3 and TRBJ2-7; D remains unclear. CDR1 and CDR2 from the germline V gene are ENHRY and SYGVKD. Trimming removed 3 bases from V and 3 bases from J, with 9 bases in between. The CDR3 length is 13 residues. The CDR3 DNA follows: TGTGCCATCAGTGAAGGAGTGTACTACGAGCAGTACTTC. Residues: CAISEGVYYEQYF.

This clonotype appeared a few times. This chain links TRBV5-1 with TRBJ1-1, with 8 bases identical to TRBD1. This CDR3 spans 14 amino acids. CDR1 SGHRS and CDR2 YFSETQ come from the germline V gene. Trimming removed 4 bases from V and 7 bases from J; junction bases left unmatched: 9. The CDR3, as DNA: TGCGCCAGCAGCCGAGCCTTGACAGGGGTTGAAGCTTTCTTT. This translates into CASSRALTGVEAFF.

This rearrangement joins TRBV20-1 to TRBJ2-3; 7 positions match TRBD1. With 8 bases clipped from V and 1 base from J, the junction kept 12 bases outside the gene matches. CDR1 DFQATT and CDR2 SNEGSKA come from the germline V gene (reference sequence). This CDR3 contains 15 residues. The CDR3 DNA reads TGCAGTACTAAGGTTCTAGGGGGCGGCACAGATACGCAGTATTTT. Protein: CSTKVLGGGTDTQYF.

In the case of this clonotype: This may stem from a read error, because a much larger clone lies one nucleotide away. The chain recombines TRBV7-7 with TRBJ1-4; 7 nucleotides agree with TRBD1. Per the germline V gene, CDR1 is SSHAT and CDR2 is FNYEAQ (reference sequence). The CDR3 contains 14 residues. The V gene end was trimmed by 5 bases and the J gene end by 5 bases; junction bases not matched to a gene: 5. The CDR3 bases are TGTGCCAGCAGCACCGGGACAGAAAATGAAAAACTGTTTTTT. Translation gives CASSTGTENEKLFF.

This clonotype was seen a few times. The CDR3 bases are TGTGCCAGCAGCCAAGAGTCAGGGGGAAACCGCGAGCAGTACTTC. Translating it yields CASSQESGGNREQYF. This sequence joins TRBV3-1 and TRBJ2-7, with 7 bases matching TRBD1. Germline CDR1 LGHDT, CDR2 YNNKEL (reference sequence). There are 15 residues in the CDR3. V shed 0 bases, J shed 6 bases, and the junction held 8 bases outside the gene matches.

This CDR3 is CSVTYLGTGSYGYTF. The CDR3 DNA follows: TGCAGCGTTACTTATCTGGGCACAGGGAGCTATGGCTACACCTTC. This chain connects TRBV29-1 to TRBJ1-2; TRBD1 is a possible D gene (6 bases). Per germline, CDR1 SQVTM and CDR2 ANQGSEA. The germline V and J ends were trimmed by 5 bases and 4 bases, with 20 bases remaining between them. The CDR3 runs 15 residues.

In this sample, this clonotype turned up a few times. The genes are TRBV20-1 and TRBJ2-5; 10 bases line up with TRBD2. The CDR3 runs 15 residues. V trimming: 0 bases; J trimming: 4 bases; junction bases outside the gene matches: 5. CDR1 DFQATT and CDR2 SNEGSKA come from the germline V gene (reference sequence). The CDR3 sequence is CSARDVASGRETQYF. The DNA for the CDR3 is TGCAGTGCTAGAGATGTGGCTAGCGGGAGAGAGACCCAGTACTTC.

Comments on this clonotype: A read error may produce the germline difference seen at one junction end. The CDR3 sequence is CASSPSGTANYGYTF. For the CDR3, the DNA is TGCGCCAGCAGCCCTTCCGGGACAGCAAACTATGGCTACACCTTC. The rearrangement joins TRBV7-2 to TRBJ1-2; 7 nucleotides line up with TRBD1. Looked up from germline, CDR1 is SGHTA and CDR2 is FQGNSA. The CDR3 extends over 15 amino acids.

This clonotype was picked up many times. This sequence joins TRBV29-1 and TRBJ1-2, with D possibly being TRBD1 (5 bases). Trimming cost V 5 bases and J 5 bases, with 15 bases left between them. The CDR3 sequence is 13 residues long. Germline V gene sequence: CDR1 SQVTM, CDR2 ANQGSEA. The CDR3 sequence: CSVYQGNLYGYTF. Written as DNA, the CDR3 is TGCAGCGTTTATCAGGGAAATTTATATGGCTACACCTTC.

The rearrangement uses TRBV10-3 and TRBJ1-5; 9 bases are a match to TRBD1. V shed 10 bases, J shed 6 bases, and the junction held 7 bases outside the gene matches. This CDR3 is built from 13 residues. Per the germline V gene, CDR1 is ENHRY and CDR2 is SYGVKD. CDR3 region: CATSPGQGQPQHF. CDR3 DNA sequence: TGTGCCACCAGCCCGGGACAGGGTCAGCCCCAGCATTTT.

This clonotype occurred many times. The rearrangement links TRBV19 to TRBJ2-6; perhaps TRBD2 as D (5 bases). Trimming took off 5 bases at V and 12 bases at J, with 20 bases between the two ends. Germline loops: CDR1 LNHDA, CDR2 SQIVND (reference sequence). The CDR3 contains 15 residues. CDR3 DNA: TGTGCCAGTAGTCAATTAACGGGGAATCTGGGCGTCCTGACTTTC. It is translated as CASSQLTGNLGVLTF.

The genes are TRBV12-3 or TRBV12-4 and TRBJ1-1, with 8 bases fitting TRBD1. With V trimmed by 5 bases and J by 5 bases, 10 bases remained unmatched. This CDR3 comprises 15 residues. This chain's CDR3 is CASSPAGRGRTEAFF. Written as DNA, the CDR3 is TGTGCCAGCAGTCCAGCGGGCAGGGGGCGAACTGAAGCTTTCTTT.

The table lists this clonotype with many counts. The genes are TRBV10-3 and TRBJ2-6, with D unclear. Trimming left V 3 bases short and J 4 bases short, with 7 bases between. This CDR3 is built from 14 residues. In germline, CDR1 is ENHRY, CDR2 SYGVKD. The CDR3 DNA reads as TGTGCCATCAGTGAAACGTCCGGGGCCAACGTCCTGACTTTC. Its translation is CAISETSGANVLTF.

This clonotype was detected only a few times. This rearrangement joins TRBV28 to TRBJ2-5; TRBD1 aligns across 9 bases. Germline V gene lookup returns CDR1 MDHEN and CDR2 SYDVKM. The ends lost 7 bases at V and 5 bases at J; junction bases unmatched: 11. The CDR3 has 15 residues. The CDR3 coding sequence is TGTGCCAGCATCACGGGGGGACAGGGACTTGAGACCCAGTACTTC. Its protein product is CASITGGQGLETQYF.

In the case of this clonotype: A much larger clone sits a single nucleotide away, making a read error possible. The chain recombines TRBV12-3 or TRBV12-4 with TRBJ1-1, with D unresolved. This CDR3 is 12 amino acids long. CDR3 protein: CVSSLLQRGAFF. The DNA for the CDR3 is TGTGTCAGCAGTTTACTCCAGCGTGGAGCTTTCTTT.